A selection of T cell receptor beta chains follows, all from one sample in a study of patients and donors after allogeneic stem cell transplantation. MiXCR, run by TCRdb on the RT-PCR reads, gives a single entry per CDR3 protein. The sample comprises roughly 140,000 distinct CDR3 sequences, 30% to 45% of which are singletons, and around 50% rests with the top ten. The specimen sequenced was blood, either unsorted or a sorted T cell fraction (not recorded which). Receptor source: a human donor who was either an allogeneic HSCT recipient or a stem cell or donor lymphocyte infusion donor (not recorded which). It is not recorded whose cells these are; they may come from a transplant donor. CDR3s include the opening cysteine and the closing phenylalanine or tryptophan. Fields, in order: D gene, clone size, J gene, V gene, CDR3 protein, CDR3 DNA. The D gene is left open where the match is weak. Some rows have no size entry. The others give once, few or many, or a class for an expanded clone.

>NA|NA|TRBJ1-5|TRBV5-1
CASSSRQGEQPQHF
TGCGCCAGCAGCTCACGGCAGGGAGAACAGCCCCAGCATTTT
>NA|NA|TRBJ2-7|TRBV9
CASSVFQPISEDEQYF
TGTGCCAGCAGCGTATTTCAACCGATTTCGGAGGACGAGCAGTACTTC
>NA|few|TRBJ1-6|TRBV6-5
CASSYSREGSPLHF
TGTGCCAGCAGTTACTCCAGGGAGGGTTCACCCCTCCACTTT
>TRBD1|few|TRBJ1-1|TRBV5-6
CASSVPGGSTEAFF
TGTGCCAGCAGCGTGCCAGGGGGGAGCACTGAAGCTTTCTTT
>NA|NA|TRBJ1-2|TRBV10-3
CAIRPRQMGPLGYTF
TGTGCCATCAGGCCGCGCCAGATGGGACCTCTAGGCTACACCTTC
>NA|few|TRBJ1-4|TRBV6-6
CASTGVPNEKLFF
TGTGCCAGCACCGGGGTGCCGAATGAAAAACTGTTTTTT
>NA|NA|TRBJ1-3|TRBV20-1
CSGASGNTIYF
TGCAGCGGGGCCTCTGGAAACACCATATATTTT
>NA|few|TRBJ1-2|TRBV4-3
CASSQRFPNYGYTF
TGCGCCAGCAGCCAGAGGTTCCCGAACTATGGCTACACCTTC
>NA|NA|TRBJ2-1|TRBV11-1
CASSFYRDFSEQFF
TGTGCCAGCAGCTTCTACCGGGACTTCAGTGAGCAGTTCTTC
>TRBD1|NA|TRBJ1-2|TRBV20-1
CSASGTGEVGPINYGYTF
TGCAGTGCAAGCGGGACAGGGGAGGTCGGGCCCATTAACTATGGCTACACCTTC
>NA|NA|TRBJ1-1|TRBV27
CASSSWADSTEAFF
TGTGCCAGCAGTTCTTGGGCCGATTCGACTGAAGCTTTCTTT
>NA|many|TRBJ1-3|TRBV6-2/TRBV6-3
CASSYSVSGNTIYF
TGTGCCAGCAGTTACTCGGTCTCTGGAAACACCATATATTTT
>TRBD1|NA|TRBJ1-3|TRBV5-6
CASSQDRGGNTIYF
TGTGCCAGCAGCCAGGACAGGGGGGGAAACACCATATATTTT
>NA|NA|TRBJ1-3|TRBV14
CASSQVSAPYRVTGNTIYF
TGTGCCAGCAGCCAAGTATCGGCCCCCTACCGCGTCACTGGAAACACCATATATTTT
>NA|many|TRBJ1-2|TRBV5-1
CASSLDRASYTF
TGCGCCAGCAGCTTGGACAGGGCGAGCTACACCTTC
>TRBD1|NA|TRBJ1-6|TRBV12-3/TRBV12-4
CASSAATGAHYNSPLHF
TGTGCCAGCAGCGCGGCCACAGGGGCCCATTATAATTCACCCCTCCACTTT
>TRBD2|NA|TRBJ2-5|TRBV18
CASSEKLAGYQETQYF
TGTGCCAGCTCAGAAAAACTAGCGGGGTACCAAGAGACCCAGTACTTC
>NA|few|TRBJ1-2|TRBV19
CASGQRTFGYTF
TGTGCCAGCGGACAGAGGACCTTCGGCTACACCTTC
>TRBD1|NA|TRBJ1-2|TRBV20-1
CSARDTKGATGSYGYTF
TGCAGTGCTAGAGATACGAAGGGGGCGACGGGCTCGTATGGCTACACCTTC
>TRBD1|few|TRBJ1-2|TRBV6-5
CASTTPTGGDGYTF
TGTGCCAGCACTACACCGACAGGGGGAGATGGCTACACCTTC
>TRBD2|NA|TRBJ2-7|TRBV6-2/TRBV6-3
CASSRTSALSEQYF
TGTGCCAGCAGCCGGACTAGCGCCCTTTCTGAGCAGTACTTC
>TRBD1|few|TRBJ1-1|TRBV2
CASSVRGLRTEAFF
TGTGCCAGCAGTGTGAGGGGGCTAAGGACTGAAGCTTTCTTT
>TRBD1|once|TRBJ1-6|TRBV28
CASSLYSRGRNSPLHF
TGTGCCAGCAGTTTATATTCCAGGGGGCGTAATTCACCCCTCCACTTT
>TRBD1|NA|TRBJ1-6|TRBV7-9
CASSRPTGGNSPLHF
TGTGCCAGCAGCCGACCGACAGGGGGTAATTCACCCCTCCACTTT
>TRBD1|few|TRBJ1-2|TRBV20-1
CSARDYVDREANYGYTF
TGCAGTGCTAGAGATTACGTCGACAGGGAGGCTAACTATGGCTACACCTTC
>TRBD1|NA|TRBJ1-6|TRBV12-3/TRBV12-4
CASSLFTGATSPLHF
TGTGCCAGCAGTTTATTCACAGGGGCTACTTCACCCCTCCACTTT
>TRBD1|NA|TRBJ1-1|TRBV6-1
CASSEAVQGARMDTEAFF
TGTGCCAGCAGTGAAGCAGTCCAGGGGGCGCGTATGGACACTGAAGCTTTCTTT
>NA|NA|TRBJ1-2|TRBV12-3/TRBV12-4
CASSLATFYGYTF
TGTGCCAGCAGTTTAGCCACTTTCTATGGCTACACCTTC
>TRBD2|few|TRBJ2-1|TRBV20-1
CSARSAGDLYNEQFF
TGCAGTGCTAGGTCCGCGGGGGACCTTTACAATGAGCAGTTCTTC
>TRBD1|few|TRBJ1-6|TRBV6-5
CASTLQGANSPLHF
TGTGCCAGCACCTTACAGGGGGCGAATTCACCCCTCCACTTT
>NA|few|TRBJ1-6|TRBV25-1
CASSLAEGARSPLHF
TGTGCCAGCAGCCTGGCGGAAGGGGCGAGGTCACCCCTCCACTTT
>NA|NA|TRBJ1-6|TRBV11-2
CASSLSKNSPLHF
TGTGCCAGCAGCTTAAGTAAGAATTCACCCCTCCACTTT
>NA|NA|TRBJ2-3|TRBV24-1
CATSDPGAGPVFSTDTQYF
TGTGCCACCAGTGATCCCGGGGCAGGACCTGTCTTTAGCACAGATACGCAGTATTTT
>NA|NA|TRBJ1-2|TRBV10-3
CAISGEVQRANYGYTF
TGTGCCATCAGTGGCGAGGTACAGAGAGCTAACTATGGCTACACCTTC
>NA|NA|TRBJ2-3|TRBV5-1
CASSLVQGGDTQYF
TGCGCCAGCAGCTTGGTTCAGGGGGGAGATACGCAGTATTTT
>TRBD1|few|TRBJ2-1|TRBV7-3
CASSLGQGKINEQFF
TGTGCCAGCAGCTTAGGACAGGGGAAGATCAATGAGCAGTTCTTC
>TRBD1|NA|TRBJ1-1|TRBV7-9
CASSRTGQGDEAFF
TGTGCCAGCAGCCGGACGGGACAGGGGGATGAAGCTTTCTTT
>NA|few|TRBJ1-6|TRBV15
CATSKAGALHF
TGTGCCACCAGCAAGGCGGGGGCCCTCCACTTT
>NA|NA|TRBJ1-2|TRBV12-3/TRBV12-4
CASSLGDLANYGYTF
TGTGCCAGCAGTTTAGGGGACTTAGCTAACTATGGCTACACCTTC
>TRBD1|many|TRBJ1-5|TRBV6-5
CASSYGTGSKPQHF
TGTGCCAGCAGTTACGGGACAGGGTCAAAGCCCCAGCATTTT
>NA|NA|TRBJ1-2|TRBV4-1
CASSQDPSYGYTF
TGCGCCAGCAGCCAAGATCCCAGCTATGGCTACACCTTC
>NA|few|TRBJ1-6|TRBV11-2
CASTPLPGKFVSPLHF
TGTGCCAGCACCCCCCTCCCAGGGAAGTTTGTTTCACCCCTCCACTTT
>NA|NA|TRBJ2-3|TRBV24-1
CATSGLQGGTDTQYF
TGTGCCACCAGTGGTTTACAGGGTGGCACAGATACGCAGTATTTT
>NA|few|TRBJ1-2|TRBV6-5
CASSRLDGAYGYTF
TGTGCCAGCAGCCGTCTTGATGGGGCCTATGGCTACACCTTC
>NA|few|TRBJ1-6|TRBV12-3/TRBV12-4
CASSLGGRAALSPLHF
TGTGCCAGCAGTTTAGGGGGTCGGGCAGCATTATCACCCCTCCACTTT
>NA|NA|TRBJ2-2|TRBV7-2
CASSLRASGTGELFF
TGTGCCAGCAGCTTAAGGGCAAGCGGGACCGGGGAGCTGTTTTTT